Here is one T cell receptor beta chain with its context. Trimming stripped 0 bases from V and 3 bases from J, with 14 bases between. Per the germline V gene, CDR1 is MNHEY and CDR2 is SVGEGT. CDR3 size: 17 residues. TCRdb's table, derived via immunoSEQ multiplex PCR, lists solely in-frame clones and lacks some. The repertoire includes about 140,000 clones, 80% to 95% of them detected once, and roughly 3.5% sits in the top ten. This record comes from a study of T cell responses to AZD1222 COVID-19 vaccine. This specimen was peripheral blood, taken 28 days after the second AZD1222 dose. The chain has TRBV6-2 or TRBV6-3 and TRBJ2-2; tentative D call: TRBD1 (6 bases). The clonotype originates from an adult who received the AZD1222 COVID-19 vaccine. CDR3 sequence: CASSYSARTDYTGELFF. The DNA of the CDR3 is TGTGCCAGCAGTTACTCGGCTAGGACAGATTACACCGGGGAGCTGTTTTTT.